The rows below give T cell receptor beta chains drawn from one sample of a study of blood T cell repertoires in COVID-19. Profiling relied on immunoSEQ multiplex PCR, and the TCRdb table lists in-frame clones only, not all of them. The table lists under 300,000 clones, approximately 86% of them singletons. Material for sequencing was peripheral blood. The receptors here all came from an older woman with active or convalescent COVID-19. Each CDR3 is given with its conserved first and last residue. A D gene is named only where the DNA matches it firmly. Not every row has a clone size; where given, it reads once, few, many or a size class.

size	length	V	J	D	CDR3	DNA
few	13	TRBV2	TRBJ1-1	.	CASRTDMNTEAFF	TGTGCCAGCAGGACAGACATGAACACTGAAGCTTTCTTT
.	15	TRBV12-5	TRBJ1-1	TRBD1	CASGLAGGLNTEAFF	TGTGCTAGTGGTTTGGCAGGGGGCCTGAACACTGAAGCTTTCTTT
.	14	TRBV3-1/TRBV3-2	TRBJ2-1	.	CASSQTTVHNEQFF	TGTGCCAGCAGCCAGACGACAGTCCACAATGAGCAGTTCTTC
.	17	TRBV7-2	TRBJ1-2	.	CASSLESKRAIPLSYTF	TGTGCCAGCAGCTTAGAGAGTAAGAGGGCAATCCCTTTGAGCTACACCTTC
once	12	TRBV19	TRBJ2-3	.	CASSISMDTQYF	TGTGCCAGTAGTATCTCTATGGATACGCAGTATTTT
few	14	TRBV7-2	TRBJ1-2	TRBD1	CASSLPGQAYGYTF	TGTGCCAGCAGCTTACCCGGACAGGCCTATGGCTACACCTTC
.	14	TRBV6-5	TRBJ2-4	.	CASTQGGAQEIWYF	TGTGCCAGCACCCAAGGGGGGGCGCAGGAAATTTGGTACTTC
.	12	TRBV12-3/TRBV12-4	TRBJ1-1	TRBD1	CASSPRQGLTFF	TGTGCCAGCAGTCCTCGACAGGGTTTAACTTTCTTT
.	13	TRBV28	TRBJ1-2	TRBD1	CASRSGTDYGYTF	TGTGCCAGCAGGTCCGGGACAGACTATGGCTACACCTTC
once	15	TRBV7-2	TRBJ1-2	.	CASSLDLRGGYGYTF	TGTGCCAGCAGCTTAGATCTCCGGGGTGGCTATGGCTACACCTTC
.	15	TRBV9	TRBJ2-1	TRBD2	CASSAGGSSYNEQFF	TGTGCCAGCTCAGCGGGGGGGAGCTCCTACAATGAGCAGTTCTTC
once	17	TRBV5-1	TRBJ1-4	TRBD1	CASTLGDRGPTNEKLFF	TGCGCCAGCACCCTCGGGGACAGGGGCCCAACTAATGAAAAACTGTTTTTT
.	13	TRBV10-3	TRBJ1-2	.	CAISESNSERYTF	TGTGCCATCAGTGAGTCGAACAGTGAGCGCTACACCTTC
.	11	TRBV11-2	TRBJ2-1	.	CASSLVYEQFF	TGTGCCAGCAGCTTAGTCTATGAGCAGTTCTTC
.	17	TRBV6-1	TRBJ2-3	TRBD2	CASSERLAGGRGYTQYF	TGTGCCAGCAGTGAACGCCTAGCGGGGGGAAGGGGATATACGCAGTATTTT
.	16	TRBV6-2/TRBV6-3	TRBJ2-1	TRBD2	CASRPPGLANVVEQFF	TGTGCCAGCAGGCCTCCGGGACTAGCGAATGTGGTTGAGCAGTTCTTC
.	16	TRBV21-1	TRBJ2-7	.	CASSQGGWEAPYEQYF	TGTGCCAGCAGTCAAGGGGGATGGGAAGCCCCCTACGAGCAGTACTTC
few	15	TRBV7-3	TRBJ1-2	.	CASSSIMTDSYGYTF	TGTGCCAGCAGCTCGATAATGACAGACTCCTATGGCTACACCTTC
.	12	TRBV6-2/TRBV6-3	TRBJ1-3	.	CASSYPADTIYF	TGTGCCAGCAGTTACCCAGCGGACACCATATATTTT
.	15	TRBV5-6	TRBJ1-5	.	CASSPYGQGNQPQHF	TGTGCCAGCAGCCCTTATGGTCAGGGCAATCAGCCCCAGCATTTT
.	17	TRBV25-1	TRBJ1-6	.	CASSGGGLSSYNSPLHF	TGTGCCAGCAGTGGGGGAGGGTTGAGCTCCTATAATTCACCCCTCCACTTT
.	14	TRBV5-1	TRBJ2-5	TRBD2	CASSAALAGTLEYF	TGCGCCAGCAGCGCCGCTCTAGCGGGGACGTTAGAGTACTTC
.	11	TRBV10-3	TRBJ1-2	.	CAISSGDGYTF	TGTGCCATCAGTAGCGGAGATGGCTACACCTTC
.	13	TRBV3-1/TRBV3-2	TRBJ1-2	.	CASSIRGWSGYTF	TGTGCCAGCAGCATCCGGGGTTGGTCGGGCTACACCTTC
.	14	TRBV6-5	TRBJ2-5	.	CASGRRGGQETQYF	TGTGCCAGCGGCCGGAGAGGGGGTCAAGAGACCCAGTACTTC
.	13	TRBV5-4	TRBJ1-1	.	CASSLDRNTEAFF	TGTGCCAGCAGCCTGGACAGGAACACTGAAGCTTTCTTT
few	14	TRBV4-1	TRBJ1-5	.	CASSQAGFDQPQHF	TGCGCCAGCAGCCAAGCAGGTTTCGATCAGCCCCAGCATTTT
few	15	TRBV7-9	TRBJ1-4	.	CASSLSPPGDEKLFF	TGTGCCAGCAGCTTATCCCCCCCGGGGGATGAAAAACTGTTTTTT
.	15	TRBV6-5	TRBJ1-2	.	CASSFSSGPGGGYTF	TGTGCCAGCAGTTTCTCTTCAGGCCCCGGGGGTGGCTACACCTTC
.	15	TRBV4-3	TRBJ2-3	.	CASSQDPRVGDTQYF	TGCGCCAGCAGCCAAGACCCCAGGGTGGGAGATACGCAGTATTTT
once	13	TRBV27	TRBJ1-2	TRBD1	CASSLDRFYGYTF	TGTGCCAGCAGCCTGGACAGGTTCTATGGCTACACCTTC
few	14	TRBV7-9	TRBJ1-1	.	CASSLNQGRTEAFF	TGTGCCAGCAGCTTAAACCAGGGGCGTACTGAAGCTTTCTTT
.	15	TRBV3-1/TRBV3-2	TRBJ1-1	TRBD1	CASSLLGTGNTEAFF	TGTGCCAGCAGCCTGCTCGGGACAGGGAACACTGAAGCTTTCTTT